These 6 T cell receptor beta chains were sequenced from one sample in a study of blood T cell repertoires in COVID-19. Sequencing was performed with immunoSEQ multiplex PCR; in TCRdb, only in-frame clones are kept and a portion is missing. The sample lists about 220,000 clones; 75% to 85% were seen once. The source material was peripheral blood. The receptors stem from a woman in her 70s with COVID-19, enrolled during active disease.

CDR3 nucleotides: TGCGCCAGCAGCCAAGAGCCTAGCGGGGAGACCCAGTACTTC. Its protein product is CASSQEPSGETQYF. The chain is built from TRBV4-3 and TRBJ2-5; 8 positions agree with TRBD2. The CDR3 consists of 14 residues. The germline CDR1 and CDR2 sequences are LGHNA and YSLEER. Germline trimming cut 0 bases from V and 5 bases from J; bases unmatched to any gene: 2.

V and J are TRBV6-5 and TRBJ1-4, with D unclear. Per the germline V gene, CDR1 is MNHEY and CDR2 is SVGAGI. This CDR3 comprises 14 residues. With 6 bases removed from V and 7 bases from J, the gap between germline ends came to 15 bases. For the CDR3, the DNA is TGTGCCAGCAGCCGACACGGAGAGGGTGAAAAACTGTTTTTT. This codes for CASSRHGEGEKLFF.

V usage is TRBV9 and J usage is TRBJ2-1; 8 bases map to TRBD2. J was trimmed by 9 bases and V by 4 bases; bases with no gene match: 9. The CDR3 totals 14 residues. Germline V gives CDR1 SGDLS, CDR2 YYNGEE. The CDR3 DNA follows: TGTGCCAGCAGCTTGCCGCGGGAGGAGGTTGAGCAGTTCTTC. Amino acids: CASSLPREEVEQFF.

The chain carries TRBV14 and TRBJ2-7; D is perhaps TRBD2 (5 bases). This CDR3 has 17 amino acids. Trimming took off 6 bases at V and 6 bases at J, with 27 bases between the two ends. Germline CDR1 and CDR2: SGHDN and FVKESK. As DNA, the CDR3 is TGTGCCAGCAGACGGATTGGAGACCGGGATCTTTTCCGCGAGCAGTACTTC. It encodes CASRRIGDRDLFREQYF.

The V call is TRBV27, the J call TRBJ2-2; 7 bases are shared with TRBD1. Germline V CDR1 and CDR2: MNHEY, SMNVEV (reference sequence). CDR3 length equals 16 residues. The ends lost 6 bases at V and 4 bases at J; junction bases unmatched: 11. The CDR3 DNA is TGTGCCAGCAGCAGCGGACAGGTGAAGGTCACCGGGGAGCTGTTTTTT. Translation: CASSSGQVKVTGELFF.

The V and J genes are TRBV29-1 and TRBJ2-2; the D gene is possibly TRBD2 (5 bases). Trimming cost V 0 bases and J 1 base, with 9 bases left between them. Germline V gives CDR1 SQVTM, CDR2 ANQGSEA. CDR3 length equals 15 residues. CDR3 bases: TGCAGCGTTGAAGAACTAGTGGGGAACACCGGGGAGCTGTTTTTT. Residues: CSVEELVGNTGELFF.